This T cell receptor (beta chain) was recovered during a study of CD4 and CD8 cells across lung adenocarcinoma regions. This clonotype was observed a handful of times. The patients had localized lung adenocarcinoma, a non-small cell subtype. TCRdb called the PCR reads again in MiXCR, with one record for every CDR3 protein. Of 10,000 to 15,000 distinct CDR3 sequences in the sample, 45% to 50% were seen once. Germline CDR1 and CDR2: MNHNS and SASEGT. The V and J ends lost 8 bases and 3 bases, in that order; junction bases with no gene match: 16. The CDR3 extends over 17 amino acids. The V and J genes are TRBV6-1 and TRBJ2-7, with 10 bases matching TRBD1. The clonotype was recovered from a male donor with lung adenocarcinoma. The CD4 and CD8 labels of this study may be unreliable. The specimen was CD8+ T cells from the margin of a lung tumor. CDR3 region: CASPRDRGASGLYEQYF. CDR3 bases: TGTGCCAGCCCCCGGGACAGGGGCGCTTCAGGCCTCTACGAGCAGTACTTC.